One TCR beta chain is described in this entry. Antigen unknown. Germline CDR1 and CDR2: SEHNR and FQNEAQ (reference sequence). The junction had 7 bases not matched to a gene; V was cut back by 3 bases and J by 4 bases. This CDR3 has 16 residues. Sequencing was performed with immunoSEQ multiplex PCR; in TCRdb, only in-frame clones are kept and a portion is missing. The profile shows 100,000 or so clones, approximately 84% of them singletons. The data were taken from a study of graft-versus-host responses after intestinal transplantation. Findings and caveats of the study: Early declines in HvG clones that occurred post-transplant were associated with peak circulating GvH clone levels.

V usage is TRBV7-9 and J usage is TRBJ1-3; the match to TRBD1 covers 9 bases. The clonotype originates from a human donor who was the organ donor for an intestinal transplant. Specimen: unstimulated CD4+ T cells sorted from spleen or lymph node cells, collected before transplant. CDR3 protein: CASSFKGQGSGNTIYF. In DNA form, the CDR3 reads TGTGCCAGCAGCTTTAAGGGACAGGGAAGCGGAAACACCATATATTTT. The complete variable domain, with remaining parts taken from reference TRBV7-9 and TRBJ1-3, reads DTGVSQNPRHKITKRGQNVTFRCDPISEHNRLYWYRQTLGQGPEFLTYFQNEAQLEKSRLLSDRFSAERPKGSFSTLEIQRTEQGDSAMYLCASSFKGQGSGNTIYFGEGSWLTVV.